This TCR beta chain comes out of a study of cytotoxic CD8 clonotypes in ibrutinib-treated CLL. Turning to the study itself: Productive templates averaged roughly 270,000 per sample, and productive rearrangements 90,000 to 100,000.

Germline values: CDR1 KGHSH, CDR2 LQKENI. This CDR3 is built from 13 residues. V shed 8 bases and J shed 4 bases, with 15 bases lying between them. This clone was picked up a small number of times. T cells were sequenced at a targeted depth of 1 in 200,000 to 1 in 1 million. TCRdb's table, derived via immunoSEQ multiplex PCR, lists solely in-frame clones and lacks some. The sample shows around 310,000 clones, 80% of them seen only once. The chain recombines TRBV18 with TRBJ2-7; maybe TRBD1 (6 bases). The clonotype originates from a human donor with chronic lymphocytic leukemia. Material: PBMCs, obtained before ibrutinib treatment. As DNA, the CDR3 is TGTGCCAGCCTCCCGGGGCAGGGGTACGAGCAGTACTTC. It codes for CASLPGQGYEQYF. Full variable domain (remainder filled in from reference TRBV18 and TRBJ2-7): NAGVMQNPRHLVRRRGQEARLRCSPMKGHSHVYWYRQLPEEGLKFMVYLQKENIIDESGMPKERFSAEFPKEGPSILRIQQVVRGDSAAYFCASLPGQGYEQYFGPGTRLTVT.